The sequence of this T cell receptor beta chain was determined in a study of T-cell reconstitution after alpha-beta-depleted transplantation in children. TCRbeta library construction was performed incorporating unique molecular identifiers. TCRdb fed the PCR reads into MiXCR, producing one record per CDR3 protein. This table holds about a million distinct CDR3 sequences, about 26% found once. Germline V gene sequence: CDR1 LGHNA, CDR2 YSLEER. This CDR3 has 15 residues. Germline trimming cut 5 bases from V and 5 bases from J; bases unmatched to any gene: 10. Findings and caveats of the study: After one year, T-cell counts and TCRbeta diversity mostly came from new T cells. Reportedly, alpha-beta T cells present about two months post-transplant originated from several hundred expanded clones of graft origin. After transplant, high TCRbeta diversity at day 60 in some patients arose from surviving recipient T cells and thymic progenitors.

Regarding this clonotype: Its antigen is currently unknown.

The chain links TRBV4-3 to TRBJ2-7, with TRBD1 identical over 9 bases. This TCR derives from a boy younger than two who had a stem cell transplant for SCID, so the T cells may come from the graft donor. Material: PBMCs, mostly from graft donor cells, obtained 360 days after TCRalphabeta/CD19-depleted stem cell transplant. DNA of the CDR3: TGCGCCAGCAGCGTGGGGACAGGGCTTACTAACGAGCAGTACTTC. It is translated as CASSVGTGLTNEQYF.